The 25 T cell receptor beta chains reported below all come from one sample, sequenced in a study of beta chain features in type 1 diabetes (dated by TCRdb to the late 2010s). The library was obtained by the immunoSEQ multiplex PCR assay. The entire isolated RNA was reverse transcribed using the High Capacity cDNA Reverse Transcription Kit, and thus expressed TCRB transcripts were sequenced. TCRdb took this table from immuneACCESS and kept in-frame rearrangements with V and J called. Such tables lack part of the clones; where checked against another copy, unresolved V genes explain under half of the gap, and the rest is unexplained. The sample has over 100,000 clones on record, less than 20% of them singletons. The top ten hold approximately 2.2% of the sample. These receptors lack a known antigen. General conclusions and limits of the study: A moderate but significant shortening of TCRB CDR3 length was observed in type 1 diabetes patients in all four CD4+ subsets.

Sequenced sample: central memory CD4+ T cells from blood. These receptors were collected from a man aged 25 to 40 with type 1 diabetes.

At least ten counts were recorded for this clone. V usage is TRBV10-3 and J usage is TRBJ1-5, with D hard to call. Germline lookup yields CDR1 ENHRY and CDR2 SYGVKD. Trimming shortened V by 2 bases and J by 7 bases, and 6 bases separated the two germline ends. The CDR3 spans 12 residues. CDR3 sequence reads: CAISERSQPQHF. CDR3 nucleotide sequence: TGTGCCATCAGTGAGAGGTCCCAGCCCCAGCATTTT.

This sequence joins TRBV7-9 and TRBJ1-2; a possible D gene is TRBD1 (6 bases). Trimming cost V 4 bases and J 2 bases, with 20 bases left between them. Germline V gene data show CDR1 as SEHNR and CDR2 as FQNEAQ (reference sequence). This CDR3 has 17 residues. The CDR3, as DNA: TGTGCCAGCAGCTATCCGACAGGCCGAATCCGAAACTATGGCTACACCTTC. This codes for CASSYPTGRIRNYGYTF.

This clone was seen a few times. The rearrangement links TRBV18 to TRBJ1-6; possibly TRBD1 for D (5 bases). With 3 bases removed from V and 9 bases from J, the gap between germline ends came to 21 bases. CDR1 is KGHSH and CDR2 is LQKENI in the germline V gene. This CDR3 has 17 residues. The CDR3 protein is CASSPTVVDTRTSPLHF. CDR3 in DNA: TGTGCCAGCTCACCCACCGTTGTGGACACCCGAACTTCACCCCTCCACTTT.

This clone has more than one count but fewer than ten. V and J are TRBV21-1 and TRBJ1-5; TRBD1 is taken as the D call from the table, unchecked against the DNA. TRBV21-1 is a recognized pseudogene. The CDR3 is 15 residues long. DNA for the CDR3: TGTGCCAGCAGCAAAGGTTGGGGATGGGGCCAGCCCCAGCATTTT. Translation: CASSKGWGWGQPQHF.

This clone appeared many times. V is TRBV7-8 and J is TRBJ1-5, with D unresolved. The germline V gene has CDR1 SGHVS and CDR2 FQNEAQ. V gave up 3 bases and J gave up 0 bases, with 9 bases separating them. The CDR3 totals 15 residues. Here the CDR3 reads CASSFGDYSNQPQHF. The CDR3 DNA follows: TGTGCCAGCAGCTTCGGGGATTATAGCAATCAGCCCCAGCATTTT.

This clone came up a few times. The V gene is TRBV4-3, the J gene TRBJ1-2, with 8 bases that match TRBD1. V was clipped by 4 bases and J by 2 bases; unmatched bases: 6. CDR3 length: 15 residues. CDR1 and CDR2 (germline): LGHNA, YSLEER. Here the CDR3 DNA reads TGCGCCAGCAGCCGATTAGGACAGGGAAACTATGGCTACACCTTC. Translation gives CASSRLGQGNYGYTF.

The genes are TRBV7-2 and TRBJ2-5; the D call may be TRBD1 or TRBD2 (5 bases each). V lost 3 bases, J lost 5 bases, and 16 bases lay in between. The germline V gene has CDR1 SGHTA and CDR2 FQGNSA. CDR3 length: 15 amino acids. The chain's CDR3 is CASSLTRDPEETQYF. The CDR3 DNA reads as TGTGCCAGCAGCTTGACCCGGGACCCGGAGGAGACCCAGTACTTC.

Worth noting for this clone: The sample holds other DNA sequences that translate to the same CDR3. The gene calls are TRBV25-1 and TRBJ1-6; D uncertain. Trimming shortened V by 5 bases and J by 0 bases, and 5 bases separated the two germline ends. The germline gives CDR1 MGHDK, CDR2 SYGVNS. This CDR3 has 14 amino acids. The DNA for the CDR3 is TGTGCCAGCAGTTATAGCTCCTATAATTCACCCCTCCACTTT. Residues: CASSYSSYNSPLHF.

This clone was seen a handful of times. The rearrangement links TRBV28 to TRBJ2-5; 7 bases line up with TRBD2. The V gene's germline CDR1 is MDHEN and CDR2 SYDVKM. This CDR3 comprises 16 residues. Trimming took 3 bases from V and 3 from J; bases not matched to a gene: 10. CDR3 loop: CASSFLRASGEETQYF. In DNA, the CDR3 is TGTGCCAGCAGTTTCCTCAGGGCTAGCGGAGAAGAGACCCAGTACTTC.

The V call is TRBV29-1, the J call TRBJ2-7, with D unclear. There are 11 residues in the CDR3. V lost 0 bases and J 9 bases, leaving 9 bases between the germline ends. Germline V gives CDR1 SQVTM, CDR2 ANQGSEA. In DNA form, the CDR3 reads TGCAGCGTTGAAGATTTTACCCTGCAGTACTTC. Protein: CSVEDFTLQYF.

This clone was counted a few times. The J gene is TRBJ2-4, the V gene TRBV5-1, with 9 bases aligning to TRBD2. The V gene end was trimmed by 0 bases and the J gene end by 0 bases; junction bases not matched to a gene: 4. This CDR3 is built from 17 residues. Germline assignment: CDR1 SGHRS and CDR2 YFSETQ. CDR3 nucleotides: TGCGCCAGCAGCTTGGTAGCGGGGGCCGTAGCCAAAAACATTCAGTACTTC. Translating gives CASSLVAGAVAKNIQYF.

CDR3 protein: CATSRETGAIQETQYF. In DNA form, the CDR3 reads TGTGCCACCAGCAGAGAGACGGGGGCTATCCAAGAGACCCAGTACTTC. The chain couples TRBV15 to TRBJ2-5; D assignment may be TRBD1 or TRBD2 (6 bases each). From germline, CDR1 is LNHNV and CDR2 YYDKDF (reference sequence). Trimming cost V 0 bases and J 1 base, with 12 bases left between them. The CDR3 consists of 16 residues. The entire variable domain, with the rest obtained from reference TRBV15 and TRBJ2-5, is as follows: DAMVIQNPRYQVTQFGKPVTLSCSQTLNHNVMYWYQQKSSQAPKLLFHYYDKDFNNEADTPDNFQSRRPNTSFCFLDIRSPGLGDTAMYLCATSRETGAIQETQYFGPGTRLLVL.

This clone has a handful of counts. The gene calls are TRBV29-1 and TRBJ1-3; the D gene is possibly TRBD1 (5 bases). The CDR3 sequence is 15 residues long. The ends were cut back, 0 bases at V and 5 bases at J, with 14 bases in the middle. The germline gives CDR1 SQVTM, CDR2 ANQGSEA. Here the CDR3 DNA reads TGCAGCGTTGAAGAAACGGACACAACCAGAAACACCATATATTTT. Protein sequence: CSVEETDTTRNTIYF.

The CDR3 sequence: CASSSAAGSYEQYF. For the CDR3, the DNA is TGCGCCAGCAGCTCGGCAGCCGGGTCCTACGAGCAGTACTTC. V usage is TRBV5-1 and J usage is TRBJ2-7; no reliable D call. Trimming left V 3 bases short and J 1 base short, with 11 bases between. Germline V gene sequence: CDR1 SGHRS, CDR2 YFSETQ. The length of the CDR3 is 14 residues.

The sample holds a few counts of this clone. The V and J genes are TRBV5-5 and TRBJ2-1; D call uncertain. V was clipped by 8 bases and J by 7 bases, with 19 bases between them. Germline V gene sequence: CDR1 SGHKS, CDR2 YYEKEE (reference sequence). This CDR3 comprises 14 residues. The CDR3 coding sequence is TGTGCCAGTACCCCGGGTCCGGCCCCAAATGAGCAGTTCTTC. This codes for CASTPGPAPNEQFF.

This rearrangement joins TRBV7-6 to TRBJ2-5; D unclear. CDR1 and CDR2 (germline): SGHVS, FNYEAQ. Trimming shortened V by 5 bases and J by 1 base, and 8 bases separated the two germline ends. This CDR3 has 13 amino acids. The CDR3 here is CASSPPSQETQYF. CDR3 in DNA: TGTGCCAGCAGCCCCCCCTCCCAAGAGACCCAGTACTTC.

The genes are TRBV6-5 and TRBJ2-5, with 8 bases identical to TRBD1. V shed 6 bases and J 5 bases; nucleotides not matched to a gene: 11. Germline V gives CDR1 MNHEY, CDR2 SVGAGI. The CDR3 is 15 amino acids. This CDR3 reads CASSPGQGGWETQYF. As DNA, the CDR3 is TGTGCCAGCAGCCCAGGACAGGGAGGTTGGGAGACCCAGTACTTC.

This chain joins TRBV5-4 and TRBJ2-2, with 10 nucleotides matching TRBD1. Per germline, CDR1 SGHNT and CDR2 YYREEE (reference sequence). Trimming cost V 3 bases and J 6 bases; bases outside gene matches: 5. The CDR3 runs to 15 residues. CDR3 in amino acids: CASSYGTGVAGELFF. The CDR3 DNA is TGTGCCAGCAGCTACGGGACAGGGGTTGCCGGGGAGCTGTTTTTT.

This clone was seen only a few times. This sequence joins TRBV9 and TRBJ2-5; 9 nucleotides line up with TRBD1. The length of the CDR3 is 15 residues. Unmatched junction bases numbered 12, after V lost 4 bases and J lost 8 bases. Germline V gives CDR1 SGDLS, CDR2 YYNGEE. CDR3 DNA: TGTGCCAGCAGCCCAACGGGACAGGGTGCGGGTACCCAGTACTTC. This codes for CASSPTGQGAGTQYF.

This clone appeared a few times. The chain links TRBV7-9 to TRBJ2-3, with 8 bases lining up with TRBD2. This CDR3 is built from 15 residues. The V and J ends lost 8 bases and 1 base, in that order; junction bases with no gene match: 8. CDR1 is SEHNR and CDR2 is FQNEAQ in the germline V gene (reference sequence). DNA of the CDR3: TGTGCCAGCCGTCCGAGCGGGGGCGGCACAGATACGCAGTATTTT. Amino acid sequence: CASRPSGGGTDTQYF.

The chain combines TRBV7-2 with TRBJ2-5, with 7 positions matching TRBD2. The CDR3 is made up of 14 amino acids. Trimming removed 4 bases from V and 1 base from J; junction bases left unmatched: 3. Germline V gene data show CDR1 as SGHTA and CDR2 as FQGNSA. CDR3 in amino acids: CASSSSGVQETQYF. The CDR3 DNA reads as TGTGCCAGCAGCTCCAGCGGGGTCCAAGAGACCCAGTACTTC.

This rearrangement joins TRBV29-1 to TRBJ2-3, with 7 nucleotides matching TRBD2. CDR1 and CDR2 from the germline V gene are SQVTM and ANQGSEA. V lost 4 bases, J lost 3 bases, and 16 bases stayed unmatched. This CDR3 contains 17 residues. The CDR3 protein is CSVATRFGGGITDTQYF. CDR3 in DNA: TGCAGCGTTGCAACTCGCTTTGGCGGGGGAATAACAGATACGCAGTATTTT.

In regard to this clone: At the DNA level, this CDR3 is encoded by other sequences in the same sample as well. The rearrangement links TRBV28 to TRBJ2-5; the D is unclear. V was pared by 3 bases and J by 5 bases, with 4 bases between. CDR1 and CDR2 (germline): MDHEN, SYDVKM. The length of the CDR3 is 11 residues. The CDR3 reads CASSLRETQYF. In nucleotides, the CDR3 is TGTGCCAGCAGTTTGCGGGAGACCCAGTACTTC.

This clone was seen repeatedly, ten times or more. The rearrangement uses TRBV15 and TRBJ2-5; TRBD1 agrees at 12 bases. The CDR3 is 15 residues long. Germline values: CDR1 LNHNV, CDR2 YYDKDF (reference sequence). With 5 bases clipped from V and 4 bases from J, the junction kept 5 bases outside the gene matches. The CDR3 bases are TGTGCCACCAGCCGACCGGGACAGGGGGCAGAGACCCAGTACTTC. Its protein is CATSRPGQGAETQYF.

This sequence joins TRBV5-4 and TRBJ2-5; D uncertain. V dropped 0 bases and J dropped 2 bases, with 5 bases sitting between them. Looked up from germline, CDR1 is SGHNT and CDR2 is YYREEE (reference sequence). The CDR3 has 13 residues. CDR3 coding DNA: TGTGCCAGCAGCTTGGACAGTCAAGAGACCCAGTACTTC. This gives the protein CASSLDSQETQYF.